Sequencing of this T cell receptor beta chain was carried out in a study of blood T cell repertoires in COVID-19. Study at large: Specimens from acute and convalescent COVID-19 originated in the United States, Italy and Spain. PBMCs, B-cell-depleted T cells, or T cells were the source of the cDNA or gDNA that made up the material.

In the original analysis: Counts of nucleated cells, estimated from reference gene primer amplification, were obtained. The table came from immunoSEQ multiplex PCR; TCRdb's copy has only in-frame clones and leaves some out. That table is the source of V, J and clone size, and D and trimming were worked out from the DNA. There are some 78,000 clones in the sample; roughly 84% occur only once, and roughly 4% lies in the top ten. This clone showed up just once. The TCR was taken from a man between 45 and 60 years old with acute or convalescent COVID-19. Sequenced input: peripheral blood.

The CDR3 nucleotides are TGTGCCAGCAGTGAGCCCAGGGATCAAGGCTACACCTTC. Residues: CASSEPRDQGYTF. The gene calls are TRBV2 and TRBJ1-2; possibly TRBD1 for D (5 bases). V lost 3 bases, J lost 8 bases, and 13 bases lay in between. CDR3 length: 13 amino acids. From germline, CDR1 is SNHLY and CDR2 FYNNEI.